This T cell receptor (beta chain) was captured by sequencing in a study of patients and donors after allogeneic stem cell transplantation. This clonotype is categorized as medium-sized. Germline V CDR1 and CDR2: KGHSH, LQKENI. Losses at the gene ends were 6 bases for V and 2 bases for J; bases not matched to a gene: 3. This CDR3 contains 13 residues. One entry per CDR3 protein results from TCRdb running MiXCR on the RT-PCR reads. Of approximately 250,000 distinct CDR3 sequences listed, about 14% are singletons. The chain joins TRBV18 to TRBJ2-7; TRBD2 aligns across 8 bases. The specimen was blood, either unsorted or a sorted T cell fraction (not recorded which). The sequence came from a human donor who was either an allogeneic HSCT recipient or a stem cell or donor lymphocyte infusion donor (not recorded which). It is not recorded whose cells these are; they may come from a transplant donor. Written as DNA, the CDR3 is TGTGCCAGCTCTGGGCGGGGGGCCTACGAGCAGTACTTC. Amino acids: CASSGRGAYEQYF.